The 30 T cell receptor beta chains in this list originate from one sample, sequenced in a study of blood T cell repertoires in COVID-19. TCRdb's table, derived via immunoSEQ multiplex PCR, lists solely in-frame clones and lacks some. The table records about 50,000 clones, 80% to 90% of them present only once. Material: peripheral blood. The receptors derive from a human donor in a cohort sampled during active COVID-19.

This clone was observed a few times. The gene calls are TRBV6-2 or TRBV6-3 and TRBJ1-5, with D possibly matching TRBD1 (6 bases). CDR1 is MNHEY, CDR2 SVGEGT, per germline. V gave up 6 bases and J gave up 4 bases, with 13 bases separating them. The CDR3 sequence is 14 residues long. CDR3 sequence: CASSPDRINQPQHF. Here the CDR3 DNA reads TGTGCCAGCAGCCCCGACAGGATTAATCAGCCCCAGCATTTT.

This chain joins TRBV7-2 and TRBJ1-2, with 9 nucleotides matching TRBD1. V gave up 2 bases and J gave up 8 bases; unmatched junction bases: 9. CDR1 and CDR2 from the germline V gene are SGHTA and FQGNSA. The CDR3 extends over 15 amino acids. CDR3: CASSLTGQGRRGYTF. CDR3 DNA: TGTGCCAGCAGCTTAACTGGACAGGGGAGGAGAGGCTACACCTTC.

The chain uses TRBV9 and TRBJ1-1, with 9 positions matching TRBD1. Germline-derived CDR1 and CDR2 are SGDLS and YYNGEE. After removal of 4 bases from V and 3 bases from J, the junction contained 10 bases not matched to a gene. CDR3 size: 16 residues. CDR3 bases: TGTGCCAGCAGCCCGGACAGGGGTGGATTAGACACTGAAGCTTTCTTT. Translation gives CASSPDRGGLDTEAFF.

The chain recombines TRBV24-1 with TRBJ1-1, with 10 positions matching TRBD1. The CDR3 is 14 residues long. Germline CDR1 KGHDR, CDR2 SFDVKD. Trimming removed 4 bases from V and 6 bases from J; junction bases left unmatched: 4. The CDR3 DNA reads TGTGCCACCAGTGACTCGGACAGGGGGGCTGAAGCTTTCTTT. It encodes CATSDSDRGAEAFF.

The chain uses TRBV30 and TRBJ2-1, with TRBD2 matching over 9 bases. Germline loops: CDR1 GTSNPN, CDR2 SVGIG (reference sequence). The CDR3 is 16 residues long. J gave up 8 bases and V 4 bases, and 15 bases lay outside the gene matches. The CDR3 loop is CAWMEGSGSAGDEQFF. The CDR3 bases are TGTGCCTGGATGGAAGGTAGCGGGAGTGCAGGCGATGAGCAGTTCTTC.

The gene calls are TRBV6-5 and TRBJ2-1; 8 nucleotides agree with TRBD2. Germline trimming cut 5 bases from V and 9 bases from J; bases unmatched to any gene: 9. The CDR3 consists of 14 residues. Germline loops: CDR1 MNHEY, CDR2 SVGAGI. CDR3 DNA sequence: TGTGCCAGCAGTATTAGCGGGATTGGGGGTGAGCAGTTCTTC. It codes for CASSISGIGGEQFF.

The V call is TRBV6-5, the J call TRBJ1-2; D gene ambiguous. Trimming took off 0 bases at V and 4 bases at J, with 6 bases between the two ends. The CDR3 sequence is 13 residues long. The germline CDR1 and CDR2 sequences are MNHEY and SVGAGI. CDR3 nucleotide sequence: TGTGCCAGCAGTTACTCAACTTCCTATGGCTACACCTTC. It yields the protein CASSYSTSYGYTF.

This chain connects TRBV7-2 to TRBJ1-1, with D perhaps TRBD1 (6 bases). V was cut by 4 bases and J by 5 bases, with 17 bases left in between. The CDR3 covers 15 residues. Germline V CDR1 and CDR2: SGHTA, FQGNSA. CDR3 in DNA: TGTGCCAGCAGCTCGAACAGGGTTTCCCGGACTGAAGCTTTCTTT. Protein sequence: CASSSNRVSRTEAFF.

The chain uses TRBV24-1 and TRBJ2-3; 7 bases align to TRBD2. After removal of 2 bases from V and 2 bases from J, the junction contained 15 bases not matched to a gene. CDR1 and CDR2 from the germline V gene are KGHDR and SFDVKD. The CDR3 sequence is 19 residues long. The CDR3 loop is CATSDSRREYTPFTDTQYF. The CDR3, as DNA: TGTGCCACCAGTGATTCCAGGCGGGAGTACACCCCCTTCACAGATACGCAGTATTTT.

A note on this clone: Within the sample, other DNA sequences also encode this same CDR3. V is TRBV5-6 and J is TRBJ2-5; TRBD2 matches at 10 bases. Germline trimming cut 2 bases from V and 5 bases from J; bases unmatched to any gene: 6. Per the germline V gene, CDR1 is SGHDT and CDR2 is YYEEEE. This CDR3 is 15 amino acids long. CDR3 region: CASSLVAGGRETQYF. The DNA for the CDR3 is TGTGCCAGCAGCTTAGTAGCGGGAGGCCGGGAGACCCAGTACTTC.

The rearrangement links TRBV6-1 to TRBJ1-3, with a tentative D call TRBD1 (6 bases). Trimming left V 2 bases short and J 2 bases short, with 10 bases between. The CDR3 runs 15 residues. Germline V CDR1 and CDR2: MNHNS, SASEGT. In DNA, the CDR3 is TGTGCCAGCAGTGAAAAGACAGGCGCTGGAAACACCATATATTTT. Its translation: CASSEKTGAGNTIYF.

J is TRBJ1-1 and V is TRBV24-1, with a weak D call TRBD1 (5 bases). The germline gives CDR1 KGHDR, CDR2 SFDVKD. This CDR3 region has 13 residues. Trimming took 9 bases from V and 1 from J, leaving 11 bases between them. The CDR3 DNA sequence: TGTGCCACCGCCAACGGACAGAACACTGAAGCTTTCTTT. Its protein is CATANGQNTEAFF.

This chain connects TRBV7-2 to TRBJ1-6; tentatively, D is TRBD1 (5 bases). CDR1 is SGHTA and CDR2 is FQGNSA in the germline V gene. The CDR3 contains 14 residues. The ends were cut back, 5 bases at V and 8 bases at J, with 13 bases in the middle. CDR3 sequence: CASSVLGGDSPLHF. In DNA, the CDR3 is TGTGCCAGCAGCGTACTGGGAGGGGATTCACCCCTCCACTTT.

The chain recombines TRBV7-9 with TRBJ2-1; D might be TRBD1 (6 bases). The CDR3 length is 17 residues. In germline, CDR1 is SEHNR, CDR2 FQNEAQ (reference sequence). V dropped 5 bases and J dropped 5 bases, with 22 bases sitting between them. The DNA for the CDR3 is TGTGCCAGCAGCAACCGGGACAATATAGCAGTTCACAATGAGCAGTTCTTC. Translated, it gives CASSNRDNIAVHNEQFF.

The chain employs TRBV4-3 and TRBJ2-3; 13 bases are shared with TRBD2. Unmatched junction bases numbered 2, after V lost 3 bases and J lost 2 bases. CDR1 LGHNA and CDR2 YSLEER come from the germline V gene. There are 16 residues in the CDR3. CDR3 in DNA: TGCGCCAGCAGCCAGGGACTAGCGGGACTCACAGATACGCAGTATTTT. Translation: CASSQGLAGLTDTQYF.

This clone showed up just a few times. This chain joins TRBV4-3 and TRBJ2-1; 10 nucleotides agree with TRBD2. The V and J ends lost 0 bases and 2 bases, in that order; junction bases with no gene match: 1. The length of the CDR3 is 16 residues. Germline lookup yields CDR1 LGHNA and CDR2 YSLEER. CDR3 nucleotide sequence: TGCGCCAGCAGCCAAGAACTAGCGGGGACCTACAATGAGCAGTTCTTC. This gives the protein CASSQELAGTYNEQFF.

This sequence joins TRBV6-5 and TRBJ2-3; D possibly corresponds to TRBD2 (6 bases). CDR3 size: 13 residues. CDR1 is MNHEY, CDR2 SVGAGI, per germline. The ends were cut back, 10 bases at V and 3 bases at J, with 14 bases in the middle. Here the CDR3 reads CATWTTTTDTQYF. CDR3 nucleotides: TGTGCCACCTGGACTACCACGACAGATACGCAGTATTTT.

This chain links TRBV6-6 with TRBJ1-6; TRBD1 is a possible D gene (6 bases). Germline values: CDR1 MNHNY, CDR2 SVGAGI (reference sequence). Trimming pared 2 bases from V and 10 bases from J, leaving 15 bases between. CDR3 length equals 15 residues. The CDR3 loop is CASSYTYRDESPLHF. The DNA for the CDR3 is TGTGCCAGCAGTTACACATACAGGGACGAATCACCCCTCCACTTT.

The V call is TRBV9, the J call TRBJ2-2; 8 positions agree with TRBD2. V shed 4 bases, J shed 4 bases, and the junction held 12 bases outside the gene matches. Germline V gene data show CDR1 as SGDLS and CDR2 as YYNGEE. The CDR3 sequence is 17 residues long. CDR3 bases: TGTGCCAGCAGCTCCCGTTCTGCGGGAGGATCCACCGGGGAGCTGTTTTTT. Translated: CASSSRSAGGSTGELFF.

This sequence joins TRBV15 and TRBJ2-3, with D maybe TRBD2 (6 bases). The V and J ends lost 1 base and 4 bases respectively, with 9 bases between them. Germline V gene data show CDR1 as LNHNV and CDR2 as YYDKDF (reference sequence). This CDR3 spans 14 amino acids. The CDR3 DNA sequence: TGTGCCACCAGCAGAGCGGCTAGCGCAGATACGCAGTATTTT. The encoded protein is CATSRAASADTQYF.

This clone is a singleton in its sample. This chain connects TRBV7-2 to TRBJ2-5, with TRBD2 matching over 13 bases. Per germline, CDR1 SGHTA and CDR2 FQGNSA. The CDR3 is made up of 19 amino acids. V was clipped by 3 bases and J by 4 bases; unmatched bases: 14. The CDR3 DNA follows: TGTGCCAGCAGCTTTGACGGGACTAGCGGGACCCCATCCCTAGAGACCCAGTACTTC. It specifies CASSFDGTSGTPSLETQYF.

V and J are TRBV5-5 and TRBJ1-6; possibly TRBD1 for D (6 bases). This CDR3 is built from 16 residues. V gave up 3 bases and J gave up 5 bases, with 15 bases separating them. The germline gives CDR1 SGHKS, CDR2 YYEKEE (reference sequence). CDR3 protein: CASSSTGRVNNSPLHF. DNA for the CDR3: TGTGCCAGCAGCTCCACAGGGAGGGTTAATAATTCACCCCTCCACTTT.

This clone was detected only a few times. The chain uses TRBV21-1 and TRBJ2-1; the D segment call TRBD2 is taken from the table without a DNA check. TRBV21-1 is assigned pseudogene status. This CDR3 has 23 residues. CDR3 loop: CASSRFWTSGSGGQPLTYNEQFF. DNA of the CDR3: TGTGCCAGCAGCAGGTTCTGGACTAGCGGGAGTGGGGGCCAACCTTTAACCTACAATGAGCAGTTCTTC.

The chain links TRBV5-4 to TRBJ2-1; 11 bases fit TRBD2. The germline V gene encodes CDR1 SGHNT and CDR2 YYREEE (reference sequence). Trimming at V came to 4 bases and at J to 7 bases, leaving 10 bases not matched to a gene. The CDR3 totals 16 residues. CDR3 DNA sequence: TGTGCCAGCAGCCCGGGAGGATCTAGCGGGGGGAATGAGCAGTTCTTC. This sequence encodes CASSPGGSSGGNEQFF.

The V gene is TRBV7-2, the J gene TRBJ1-1; the D gene is possibly TRBD1 (5 bases). CDR1 and CDR2 (germline): SGHTA, FQGNSA. Trimming cost V 3 bases and J 12 bases, with 17 bases left between them. The CDR3 contains 13 residues. The CDR3 sequence is CASSLRGGLETFF. The CDR3 DNA reads as TGTGCCAGCAGCTTGCGGGGGGGACTCGAGACTTTCTTT.

The chain recombines TRBV5-4 with TRBJ2-1; no firm D call. Trimming took 2 bases from V and 5 from J, leaving 5 bases between them. The CDR3 contains 12 residues. Per germline, CDR1 SGHNT and CDR2 YYREEE (reference sequence). CDR3 coding DNA: TGTGCCAGCAGCTTTGGAGACAATGAGCAGTTCTTC. This codes for CASSFGDNEQFF.

A few counts support this clone. The genes are TRBV2 and TRBJ1-6, with D possibly matching TRBD1 (6 bases). CDR1 is SNHLY and CDR2 is FYNNEI in the germline V gene. Trimming removed 3 bases at V and 9 bases at J, with 9 bases between. The CDR3 sequence is 13 residues long. The CDR3 DNA is TGTGCCAGCAGTGACAGGGGCGTTTCACCCCTCCACTTT. Translating it yields CASSDRGVSPLHF.

The chain is built from TRBV5-4 and TRBJ2-7; D is perhaps TRBD2 (5 bases). Trimming took off 4 bases at V and 0 bases at J, with 11 bases between the two ends. The germline CDR1 and CDR2 sequences are SGHNT and YYREEE (reference sequence). The CDR3 has 14 residues. For the CDR3, the DNA is TGTGCCAGCAGCACGGACTTGAGCTCCTACGAGCAGTACTTC. Amino acids: CASSTDLSSYEQYF.

The rearrangement uses TRBV24-1 and TRBJ2-3; 11 bases map to TRBD2. Germline trimming cut 4 bases from V and 8 bases from J; bases unmatched to any gene: 7. The CDR3 sequence is 15 residues long. Germline values: CDR1 KGHDR, CDR2 SFDVKD. CDR3 coding DNA: TGTGCCACCAGTGAGGCTAGCGGGAGGTCCCGTACGCAGTATTTT. Its translation is CATSEASGRSRTQYF.

The gene calls are TRBV2 and TRBJ2-3; tentative D call: TRBD2 (5 bases). In germline, CDR1 is SNHLY, CDR2 FYNNEI. The ends were cut back, 7 bases at V and 2 bases at J, with 13 bases in the middle. This CDR3 spans 14 amino acids. The CDR3 DNA is TGTGCCAGCACCGGACTTACCGCCACAGATACGCAGTATTTT. Its protein product is CASTGLTATDTQYF.